Included here is one T cell receptor beta chain sequence, with context. Its antigen remains unknown. These data belong to a study of cytomegalovirus exposure and HLA in healthy donors. Overall study results and limits: Cytomegalovirus-associated status was assigned to roughly 160 TCR beta chains. Rare TCR sequences predominated, though certain public TCRs were found in many donors.

Losses at the gene ends were 1 base for V and 4 bases for J; bases not matched to a gene: 16. Germline V gene sequence: CDR1 MNHGY, CDR2 SVAAGI. CDR3 length: 21 residues. PCR involved 60 Vbeta and 13 Jbeta primers. In the original analysis: In a later analysis, of approximately 81 million unique beta chains, some 10 million appeared in at least two donors. Sequencing used immunoSEQ multiplex PCR; TCRdb keeps in-frame clones, though not all of them. That table is the source of V, J and clone size, and D and trimming were worked out from the DNA. The table includes more than 150,000 clones, more than 65% detected once. All donors participated as healthy donors of bone marrow.

The chain is built from TRBV6-9 and TRBJ2-2, with TRBD2 matching 12 bases. What was sequenced was PBMCs. The TCR was taken from a girl between 10 and 17 years old in good health and CMV-seropositive. As DNA, the CDR3 is TGTGCCAGCAGTTATTACCTGACTAGCGGGGGCCCTACGAGGGGCACCGGGGAGCTGTTTTTT. Translation gives CASSYYLTSGGPTRGTGELFF.